Below are 14 T cell receptor beta chains sequenced from a single sample in a study of blood T cells in healthy people across ages. A second PCR of 7 to 11 cycles used a sample-barcoded 5' primer and a J-beta primer mix. TCRdb analysed the 5' RACE reads with MiXCR anew, one entry per CDR3 protein. The sample holds approximately 2,000,000 distinct CDR3 sequences, more than 35% seen once. Material: blood. These receptors were obtained from a human donor in good health.

This sequence joins TRBV7-2 and TRBJ2-7; 8 nucleotides line up with TRBD2. In germline, CDR1 is SGHTA, CDR2 FQGNSA. J was trimmed by 0 bases and V by 5 bases; bases with no gene match: 12. The CDR3 covers 17 residues. CDR3 sequence (DNA): TGTGCCAGCAGCCCCGGGAGGGCCCCATTTAGCTCCTACGAGCAGTACTTC. Translated: CASSPGRAPFSSYEQYF.

The chain has TRBV5-1 and TRBJ1-1; tentative D call: TRBD1 (6 bases). Trimming removed 2 bases from V and 1 base from J, with 12 bases in between. In germline, CDR1 is SGHRS, CDR2 YFSETQ. The CDR3 sequence is 15 residues long. The CDR3 loop reads CASSFGQLPNTEAFF. The DNA for the CDR3 is TGCGCCAGCAGCTTTGGACAGCTACCGAACACTGAAGCTTTCTTT. Full variable domain (outside the CDR3, taken from reference TRBV5-1 and TRBJ1-1): KAGVTQTPRYLIKTRGQQVTLSCSPISGHRSVSWYQQTPGQGLQFLFEYFSETQRNKGNFPGRFSGRQFSNSRSEMNVSTLELGDSALYLCASSFGQLPNTEAFFGQGTRLTVV.

The chain is built from TRBV7-2 and TRBJ1-2; perhaps TRBD1 as D (5 bases). Germline CDR1 SGHTA, CDR2 FQGNSA. The CDR3 runs 14 residues. Trimming removed 5 bases from V and 2 bases from J, with 12 bases in between. The CDR3 DNA reads as TGTGCCAGCAGCCCTCGGGGCAGAAACTATGGCTACACCTTC. Protein sequence: CASSPRGRNYGYTF.

This clonotype appeared many times. The V gene is TRBV7-9, the J gene TRBJ2-3, with D unclear. Germline V gives CDR1 SEHNR, CDR2 FQNEAQ (reference sequence). The CDR3 covers 12 residues. The V and J ends lost 7 bases and 2 bases respectively, with 7 bases between them. The CDR3 coding sequence is TGTGCCAGCACCCCTCACACAGATACGCAGTATTTT. It encodes CASTPHTDTQYF.

The V call is TRBV20-1, the J call TRBJ1-1; D might be TRBD1 (5 bases). The CDR3 has 14 amino acids. Germline V gives CDR1 DFQATT, CDR2 SNEGSKA (reference sequence). V lost 3 bases to trimming and J lost 6 bases, with 17 bases between them. CDR3 sequence reads: CSASGHRGVAEAFF. The CDR3 DNA is TGCAGTGCTAGCGGTCACCGGGGGGTGGCTGAAGCTTTCTTT.

This clonotype has a handful of counts. The V gene is TRBV5-1, the J gene TRBJ1-2; possible D gene TRBD1, 6 bases. Germline loops: CDR1 SGHRS, CDR2 YFSETQ. The V end lost 1 base, the J end lost 0 bases, and 13 bases lay between the germline ends. There are 16 residues in the CDR3. CDR3 bases: TGCGCCAGCAGCTTGTTTTGGACAGACCCTAACTATGGCTACACCTTC. Translated, it gives CASSLFWTDPNYGYTF.

There are a few counts of this clonotype. The chain links TRBV6-5 to TRBJ1-2; 11 positions agree with TRBD1. V lost 4 bases and J lost 0; bases outside the gene matches: 7. This CDR3 has 17 residues. Germline CDR1 reads MNHEY; CDR2 reads SVGAGI. The CDR3 nucleotides read TGTGCCAGCAGTTCAGGGACAGGGGGTTCAGCTAACTATGGCTACACCTTC. Its translation is CASSSGTGGSANYGYTF.

Comments on this clonotype: One end of the junction is discordant with germline, which a read error may explain. CDR3: CASSLTSGVAGEQFF. Here the CDR3 DNA reads TGTGCTAGCAGTTTAACCAGCGGGGTCGCGGGGGAGCAGTTCTTC. V and J are TRBV12-3 or TRBV12-4 and TRBJ2-1; 7 nucleotides align to TRBD2. CDR3 length: 15 residues.

The chain is built from TRBV5-6 and TRBJ1-1; a weak D match, TRBD1 (5 bases). Germline V gene sequence: CDR1 SGHDT, CDR2 YYEEEE. V lost 4 bases to trimming and J lost 7 bases, with 14 bases between them. The CDR3 length is 13 residues. The CDR3 nucleotides are TGTGCCAGCAGCCGGCGGACGGGACTTGAAGCTTTCTTT. The encoded protein is CASSRRTGLEAFF.

The chain couples TRBV7-9 to TRBJ1-1, with TRBD1 matching over 7 bases. CDR1 SEHNR and CDR2 FQNEAQ come from the germline V gene (reference sequence). With V trimmed by 4 bases and J by 5 bases, 10 bases remained unmatched. The CDR3 totals 15 residues. The CDR3 region has the DNA TGTGCCAGCAGCTCAAGAGCAGGGGGGACAACTGAAGCTTTCTTT. It codes for CASSSRAGGTTEAFF.

This clonotype was observed a few times. The chain carries TRBV20-1 and TRBJ2-1; TRBD2 matches at 11 bases. V lost 5 bases, J lost 3 bases, and 6 bases stayed unmatched. The CDR3 runs to 15 residues. Germline lookup yields CDR1 DFQATT and CDR2 SNEGSKA (reference sequence). The CDR3 DNA sequence: TGCAGTGCTTACTCCGGGACTAGCGGCTACAATGAGCAGTTCTTC. Its translation is CSAYSGTSGYNEQFF.

The V call is TRBV20-1, the J call TRBJ2-1; D is possibly TRBD1 or TRBD2 (5 bases each). CDR3 length equals 15 residues. CDR1 DFQATT and CDR2 SNEGSKA come from the germline V gene (reference sequence). Trimming took 5 bases from V and 3 from J, leaving 17 bases between them. As DNA, the CDR3 is TGCAGTGCTCATGGGGGAGACCCGCTCTACAATGAGCAGTTCTTC. This translates into CSAHGGDPLYNEQFF.

This chain connects TRBV27 to TRBJ2-3; D is perhaps TRBD2 (6 bases). The V gene lost 0 bases and the J gene lost 3 bases, with 7 bases spanning the gap. Germline V gene sequence: CDR1 MNHEY, CDR2 SMNVEV (reference sequence). The CDR3 loop spans 14 amino acids. The CDR3 is CASSLSRETDTQYF. The CDR3 region has the DNA TGTGCCAGCAGTTTATCCCGGGAGACAGATACGCAGTATTTT.

The V and J genes are TRBV20-1 and TRBJ1-4; no clear D gene. The V gene's germline CDR1 is DFQATT and CDR2 SNEGSKA (reference sequence). The CDR3 sequence is 14 residues long. Trimming removed 1 base from V and 3 bases from J, with 9 bases in between. The CDR3 bases are TGCAGTGCTAGAGTACGCCAGTCTAATGAAAAACTGTTTTTT. Its translation: CSARVRQSNEKLFF.